A selection of T cell receptor beta chains follows, all from one sample in a study of siplizumab effects on memory and regulatory T cells. Profiled with immunoSEQ multiplex PCR; TCRdb holds only in-frame clones, not every one. The sample lists 100,000 or so clones, roughly 92% occurring once. Sequencing was carried out using CD4+ T cells sorted from blood. The receptors originated from a human donor in good health. CDR3s include the opening cysteine and the closing phenylalanine or tryptophan. The D gene is left open where the match is weak.

D: -
J: TRBJ1-1
V: TRBV7-9
length: 13
DNA: TGTGCCAGCAGCTCCGTTGGAATCACTGAAGCTTTCTTT
CDR3: CASSSVGITEAFF

D: -
J: TRBJ2-7
V: TRBV7-9
length: 11
DNA: TGTGCCAGCAGCTTTGCGGAGGGGCGGTACTTC
CDR3: CASSFAEGRYF

D: -
J: TRBJ1-3
V: TRBV28
length: 13
DNA: TGTGCCAGCAGTTTGGGGTCTGGAAACACCATATATTTT
CDR3: CASSLGSGNTIYF

D: -
J: TRBJ2-5
V: TRBV19
length: 16
DNA: TGTGCCAGTAGTCCGGGACACCGGGCTACCCAAGAGACCCAGTACTTC
CDR3: CASSPGHRATQETQYF

D: -
J: TRBJ1-2
V: TRBV10-3
length: 12
DNA: TGTGCCATCAGCCTAAACACCGATGGCTACACCTTC
CDR3: CAISLNTDGYTF

D: -
J: TRBJ2-3
V: TRBV18
length: 13
DNA: TGTGCCAGCTCACCAAGGGCAGGGGAAACGCAGTATTTT
CDR3: CASSPRAGETQYF

D: TRBD1
J: TRBJ2-7
V: TRBV5-1
length: 15
DNA: TGCGCCAGCAGCTTGGGAGGGGGCACCTCCTACGAGCAGTACTTC
CDR3: CASSLGGGTSYEQYF

D: -
J: TRBJ2-7
V: TRBV4-1
length: 17
DNA: TGCGCCAGCAGCCATAAAGAATCCCCACTGGACCCCTACGAGCAGTACTTC
CDR3: CASSHKESPLDPYEQYF

D: -
J: TRBJ2-7
V: TRBV28
length: 12
DNA: TGTGCCAGCAATGGAGATACCTACGAGCAGTACTTC
CDR3: CASNGDTYEQYF

D: TRBD2
J: TRBJ2-1
V: TRBV19
length: 16
DNA: TGTGCCAGTAGCGAATCGGGTGGACTAGCGGCTATCGGGGGGATCTTC
CDR3: CASSESGGLAAIGGIF

D: -
J: TRBJ2-5
V: TRBV11-1
length: 11
DNA: TGTGCCAGCAGCTCGGCGGAGACCCAGTACTTC
CDR3: CASSSAETQYF

D: TRBD2
J: TRBJ2-7
V: TRBV5-6
length: 16
DNA: TGTGCCAGCAGCCAACCGCCGGGACTACCAACCTACGAGCAGTACTTC
CDR3: CASSQPPGLPTYEQYF

D: TRBD1
J: TRBJ1-5
V: TRBV7-2
length: 15
DNA: TGTGCCAGCAGCCCCCCGGGACAGGGTAATCAGCCCCAGCATTTT
CDR3: CASSPPGQGNQPQHF

D: TRBD1
J: TRBJ1-4
V: TRBV6-6
length: 14
DNA: TGTGCCAGCGGTTGGGGGACAGGGAATGAAAAACTGTTTTTT
CDR3: CASGWGTGNEKLFF

D: -
J: TRBJ2-5
V: TRBV5-4
length: 14
DNA: TGTGCCAGCAGCTTCCGGGACAACCAAGAGACCCAGTACTTC
CDR3: CASSFRDNQETQYF

D: -
J: TRBJ2-7
V: TRBV5-1
length: 15
DNA: TGCGCCAGCAGCGTAGGGACATTTACCTCCTACGAGCAGTACTTC
CDR3: CASSVGTFTSYEQYF